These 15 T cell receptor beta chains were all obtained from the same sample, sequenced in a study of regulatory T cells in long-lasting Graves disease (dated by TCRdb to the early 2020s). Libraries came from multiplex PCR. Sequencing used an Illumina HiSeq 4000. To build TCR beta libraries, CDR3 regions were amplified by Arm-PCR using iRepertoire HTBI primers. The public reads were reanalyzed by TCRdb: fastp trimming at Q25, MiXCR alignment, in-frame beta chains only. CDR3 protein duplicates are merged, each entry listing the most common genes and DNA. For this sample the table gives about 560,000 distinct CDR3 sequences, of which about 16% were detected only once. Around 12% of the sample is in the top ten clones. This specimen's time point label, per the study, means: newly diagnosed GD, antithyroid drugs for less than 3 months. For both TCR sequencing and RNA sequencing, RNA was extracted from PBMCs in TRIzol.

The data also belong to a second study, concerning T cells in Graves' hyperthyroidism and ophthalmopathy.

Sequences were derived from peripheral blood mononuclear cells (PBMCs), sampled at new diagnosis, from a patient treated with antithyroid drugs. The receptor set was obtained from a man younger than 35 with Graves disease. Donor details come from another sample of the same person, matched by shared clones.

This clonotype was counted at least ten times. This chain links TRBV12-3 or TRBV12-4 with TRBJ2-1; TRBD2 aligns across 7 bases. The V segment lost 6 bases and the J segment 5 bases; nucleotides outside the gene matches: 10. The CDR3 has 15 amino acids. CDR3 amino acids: CASSRTRLAHNEQFF. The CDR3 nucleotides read TGTGCCAGCAGCCGTACCCGACTAGCTCACAATGAGCAGTTCTTC.

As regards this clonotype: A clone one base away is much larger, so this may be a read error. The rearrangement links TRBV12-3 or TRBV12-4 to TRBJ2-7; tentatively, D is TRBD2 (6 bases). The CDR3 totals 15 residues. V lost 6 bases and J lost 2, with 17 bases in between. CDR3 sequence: CASSLWRDLPYEQYF. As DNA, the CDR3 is TGTGCCAGCAGCTTGTGGCGGGATCTGCCCTACGAGCAGTACTTC.

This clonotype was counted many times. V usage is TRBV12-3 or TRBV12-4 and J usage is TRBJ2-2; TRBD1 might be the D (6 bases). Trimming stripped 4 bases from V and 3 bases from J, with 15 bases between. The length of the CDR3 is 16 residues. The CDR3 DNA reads TGTGCCAGCAGTTCCGCCTGGGGGCAGGACACCGGGGAGCTGTTTTTT. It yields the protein CASSSAWGQDTGELFF.

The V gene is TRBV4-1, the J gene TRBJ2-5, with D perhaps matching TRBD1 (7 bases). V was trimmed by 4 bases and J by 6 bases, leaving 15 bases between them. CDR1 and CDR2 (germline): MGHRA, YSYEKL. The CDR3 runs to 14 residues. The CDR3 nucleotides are TGCGCCAGCAGCCCGCAGGGGGGTGGAAAGACCCAGTACTTC. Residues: CASSPQGGGKTQYF.

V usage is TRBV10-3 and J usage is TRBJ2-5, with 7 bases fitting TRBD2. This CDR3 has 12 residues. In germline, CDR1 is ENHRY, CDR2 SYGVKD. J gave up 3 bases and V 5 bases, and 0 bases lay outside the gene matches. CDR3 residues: CAISSGKETQYF. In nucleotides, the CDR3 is TGTGCCATCAGTAGCGGGAAAGAGACCCAGTACTTC.

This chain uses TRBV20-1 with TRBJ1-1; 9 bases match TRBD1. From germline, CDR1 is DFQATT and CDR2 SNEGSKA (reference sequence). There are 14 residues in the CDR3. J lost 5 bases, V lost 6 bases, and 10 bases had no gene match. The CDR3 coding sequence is TGCAGTGCGCTTACCGGGACAGGGTGGACTGAAGCTTTCTTT. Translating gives CSALTGTGWTEAFF.

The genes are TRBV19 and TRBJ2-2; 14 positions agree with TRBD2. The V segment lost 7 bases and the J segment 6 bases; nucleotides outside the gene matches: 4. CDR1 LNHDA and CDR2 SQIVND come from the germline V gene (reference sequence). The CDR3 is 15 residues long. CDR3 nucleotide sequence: TGTGCCAGTAAGGAGACTAGCGGGAGGGCCGGGGAGCTGTTTTTT. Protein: CASKETSGRAGELFF.

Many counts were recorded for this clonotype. The CDR3 sequence: CASSQVSSGADEQFF. CDR3 nucleotides: TGTGCCAGCAGCCAAGTATCTAGCGGTGCTGATGAGCAGTTCTTC. The rearrangement joins TRBV3-1 to TRBJ2-1, with 7 positions matching TRBD2. The CDR3 consists of 15 residues. Germline V gene data show CDR1 as LGHDT and CDR2 as YNNKEL (reference sequence). V lost 1 base, J lost 8 bases, and 8 bases stayed unmatched.

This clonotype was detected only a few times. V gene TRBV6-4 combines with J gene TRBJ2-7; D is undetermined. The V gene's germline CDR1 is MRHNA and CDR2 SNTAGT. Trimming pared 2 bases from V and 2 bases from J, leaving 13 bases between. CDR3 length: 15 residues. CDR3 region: CASSDSRPKTYEQYF. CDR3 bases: TGTGCCAGCAGTGACAGCCGCCCAAAAACCTACGAGCAGTACTTC.

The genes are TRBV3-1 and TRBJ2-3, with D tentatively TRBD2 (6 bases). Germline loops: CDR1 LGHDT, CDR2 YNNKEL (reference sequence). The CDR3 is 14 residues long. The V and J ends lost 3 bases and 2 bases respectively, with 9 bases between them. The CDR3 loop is CASSQRDHTDTQYF. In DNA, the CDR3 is TGTGCCAGCAGCCAGCGGGACCACACAGATACGCAGTATTTT.

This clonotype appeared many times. The CDR3 region is CATSGEAFF. The CDR3 nucleotides read TGTGCCACCAGTGGTGAAGCTTTCTTT. The gene calls are TRBV24-1 and TRBJ1-1; no clear D. Trimming pared 5 bases from V and 7 bases from J, leaving 1 base between. CDR1 is KGHDR, CDR2 SFDVKD, per germline. The CDR3 has 9 amino acids.

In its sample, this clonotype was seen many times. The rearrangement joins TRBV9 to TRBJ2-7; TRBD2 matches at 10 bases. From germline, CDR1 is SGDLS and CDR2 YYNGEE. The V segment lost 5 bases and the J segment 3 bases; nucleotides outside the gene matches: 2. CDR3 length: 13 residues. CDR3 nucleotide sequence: TGTGCCAGCAGTTCTAGCGGGGGCTACGAGCAGTACTTC. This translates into CASSSSGGYEQYF.

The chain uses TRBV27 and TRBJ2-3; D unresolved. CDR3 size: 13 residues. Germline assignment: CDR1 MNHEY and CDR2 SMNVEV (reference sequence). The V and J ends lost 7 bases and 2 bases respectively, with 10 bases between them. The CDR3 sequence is CASTPLPTDTQYF. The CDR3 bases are TGTGCCAGCACTCCCCTCCCCACAGATACGCAGTATTTT.

CDR3 amino acids: CASSSGDSPYEQYF. DNA of the CDR3: TGTGCCAGCAGTTCCGGGGACAGCCCCTACGAGCAGTACTTC. The chain links TRBV27 to TRBJ2-7; 7 nucleotides agree with TRBD1. The ends lost 4 bases at V and 2 bases at J; junction bases unmatched: 5. This CDR3 has 14 amino acids. The germline V gene has CDR1 MNHEY and CDR2 SMNVEV (reference sequence).

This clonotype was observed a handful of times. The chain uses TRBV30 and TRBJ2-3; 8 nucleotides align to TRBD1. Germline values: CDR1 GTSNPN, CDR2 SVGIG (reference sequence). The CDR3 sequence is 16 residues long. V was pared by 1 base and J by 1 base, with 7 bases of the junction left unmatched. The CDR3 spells CAWSGLGTGRTDTQYF. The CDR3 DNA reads TGTGCCTGGAGTGGACTCGGGACAGGACGCACAGATACGCAGTATTTT.